These 25 T cell receptor beta chains came from one sample sequenced in a study of blood T cell repertoires in COVID-19. Produced via immunoSEQ multiplex PCR; TCRdb's table is partial and in-frame only. The table has some 360,000 clones, 70% to 90% seen once. The sample taken for sequencing was peripheral blood. Source of these receptors: a woman aged 55-70 years with COVID-19, enrolled during active disease.

This chain uses TRBV10-2 with TRBJ2-7; D possibly corresponds to TRBD2 (6 bases). The CDR3 contains 13 residues. V gave up 6 bases and J gave up 1 base, with 10 bases separating them. Germline V lookup: CDR1 WSHSY, CDR2 SAAADI. The CDR3 region has the DNA TGCGCCAGCAGGCTGGGGGGATCCTACGAGCAGTACTTC. It translates to CASRLGGSYEQYF.

The chain uses TRBV7-9 and TRBJ2-7; 7 nucleotides align to TRBD1. Germline CDR1 is SEHNR and CDR2 is FQNEAQ (reference sequence). Trimming at V came to 2 bases and at J to 5 bases, leaving 6 bases not matched to a gene. The CDR3 extends over 14 amino acids. The CDR3 DNA sequence: TGTGCCAGCAGCTTAAGGACAGGTAGGCACGAGCAGTACTTC. Amino acid sequence: CASSLRTGRHEQYF.

The V call is TRBV9, the J call TRBJ2-5; TRBD2 agrees at 8 bases. The CDR3 is 15 amino acids. Looked up from germline, CDR1 is SGDLS and CDR2 is YYNGEE. After removal of 2 bases from V and 5 bases from J, the junction contained 8 bases not matched to a gene. The CDR3 sequence is CASSVGGLAMETQYF. The CDR3 DNA reads as TGTGCCAGCAGCGTGGGAGGACTAGCAATGGAGACCCAGTACTTC.

The chain links TRBV27 to TRBJ2-1, with D perhaps matching TRBD2 (6 bases). Trimming took off 6 bases at V and 7 bases at J, with 19 bases between the two ends. Germline V lookup: CDR1 MNHEY, CDR2 SMNVEV (reference sequence). This CDR3 has 15 amino acids. The CDR3 DNA sequence: TGTGCCAGCAGCCCTTTGGGGTCCGGGAGTAATGAGCAGTTCTTC. This gives the protein CASSPLGSGSNEQFF.

This clone was detected only a few times. This sequence joins TRBV6-5 and TRBJ2-2; D ambiguous. The ends were cut back, 0 bases at V and 6 bases at J, with 8 bases in the middle. The germline V gene encodes CDR1 MNHEY and CDR2 SVGAGI. CDR3 length: 14 residues. The CDR3, as DNA: TGTGCCAGCAGTTACTCGGCCAGCGCCGGGGAGCTGTTTTTT. Translation gives CASSYSASAGELFF.

This chain uses TRBV5-1 with TRBJ2-7; a weak D match, TRBD1 (6 bases). The CDR3 extends over 16 amino acids. Per germline, CDR1 SGHRS and CDR2 YFSETQ. The V end was cut by 0 bases, the J end by 3 bases, with 16 bases between. CDR3 coding DNA: TGCGCCAGCAGCTTGGCGGTACAGGGAAGCTTCTACGAGCAGTACTTC. Translation gives CASSLAVQGSFYEQYF. Filled out from reference TRBV5-1 and TRBJ2-7, the complete variable domain reads KAGVTQTPRYLIKTRGQQVTLSCSPISGHRSVSWYQQTPGQGLQFLFEYFSETQRNKGNFPGRFSGRQFSNSRSEMNVSTLELGDSALYLCASSLAVQGSFYEQYFGPGTRLTVT.

The chain is built from TRBV3-1 (or the pseudogene TRBV3-2) and TRBJ1-3; D is unclear. Trimming took 0 bases from V and 2 from J, leaving 5 bases between them. The CDR3 runs 14 residues. Germline CDR1 and CDR2: LGHDT and YNNKEL (reference sequence). CDR3: CASSQESPGNTIYF. The CDR3 nucleotides read TGTGCCAGCAGCCAAGAGAGCCCTGGAAACACCATATATTTT.

There are a few counts of this clone. The V and J genes are TRBV7-9 and TRBJ1-2, with D hard to call. CDR1 SEHNR and CDR2 FQNEAQ come from the germline V gene (reference sequence). The CDR3 loop spans 13 amino acids. Trimming cost V 8 bases and J 2 bases, with 12 bases left between them. In nucleotides, the CDR3 is TGTGCCAGCGGGCTCCGGTCGAACTATGGCTACACCTTC. Amino acids: CASGLRSNYGYTF.

The V gene is TRBV27, the J gene TRBJ1-6; 9 positions agree with TRBD1. V trimming: 3 bases; J trimming: 4 bases; junction bases outside the gene matches: 13. From germline, CDR1 is MNHEY and CDR2 SMNVEV (reference sequence). This CDR3 has 19 residues. CDR3 sequence reads: CASSLEDRGFLLYNSPLHF. The CDR3 nucleotides read TGTGCCAGCAGTTTGGAGGACAGGGGTTTCCTCCTTTATAATTCACCCCTCCACTTT.

The rearrangement joins TRBV11-2 to TRBJ1-1; tentative D call: TRBD1 (6 bases). The germline V and J ends were trimmed by 1 base and 4 bases, with 13 bases remaining between them. The CDR3 contains 15 residues. Germline V gene data show CDR1 as SGHAT and CDR2 as FQNNGV. Written as DNA, the CDR3 is TGTGCCAGCAGCTTAGGGCAGGGGTCGGTCACTGAAGCTTTCTTT. Its translation is CASSLGQGSVTEAFF.

J is TRBJ2-3 and V is TRBV14; 12 nucleotides agree with TRBD2. Germline V gene data show CDR1 as SGHDN and CDR2 as FVKESK. CDR3 length: 15 residues. Trimming took 0 bases from V and 8 from J; bases not matched to a gene: 3. CDR3 sequence reads: CASSQEGLAGSTQYF. Here the CDR3 DNA reads TGTGCCAGCAGCCAAGAAGGACTAGCGGGGTCTACGCAGTATTTT.

The V and J genes are TRBV7-8 and TRBJ2-4; D possibly corresponds to TRBD1 (6 bases). The CDR3 has 16 amino acids. V was clipped by 5 bases and J by 0 bases, with 14 bases between them. The germline V gene has CDR1 SGHVS and CDR2 FQNEAQ. CDR3 residues: CASSLMDSLAKNIQYF. The CDR3 region has the DNA TGTGCCAGCAGCCTAATGGACAGTTTAGCCAAAAACATTCAGTACTTC. Complete variable domain (other parts from reference TRBV7-8 and TRBJ2-4): GAGVSQSPRYKVAKRGQDVALRCDPISGHVSLFWYQQALGQGPEFLTYFQNEAQLDKSGLPSDRFFAERPEGSVSTLKIQRTQQEDSAVYLCASSLMDSLAKNIQYFGAGTRLSVL.

The chain couples TRBV19 to TRBJ1-2, with 7 bases aligning to TRBD1. CDR1 and CDR2 from the germline V gene are LNHDA and SQIVND (reference sequence). V trimming: 5 bases; J trimming: 8 bases; junction bases outside the gene matches: 8. This CDR3 spans 13 amino acids. CDR3 nucleotides: TGTGCCAGTAGTTTGGACAGGTCCGACGGCTACACCTTC. Amino acid sequence: CASSLDRSDGYTF.

The chain has TRBV9 and TRBJ1-6; 7 bases are a match to TRBD1. This CDR3 has 16 residues. Germline CDR1 reads SGDLS; CDR2 reads YYNGEE. Trimming took 4 bases from V and 5 from J; bases not matched to a gene: 9. The CDR3 sequence is CASSPTPGTDNSPLHF. The CDR3 region has the DNA TGTGCCAGCAGCCCCACCCCCGGGACAGATAATTCACCCCTCCACTTT.

The chain combines TRBV28 with TRBJ1-5; TRBD1 matches at 8 bases. V trimming: 7 bases; J trimming: 7 bases; junction bases outside the gene matches: 9. This CDR3 comprises 14 residues. Germline V gene data show CDR1 as MDHEN and CDR2 as SYDVKM. CDR3 residues: CASNPQGAGQPQHF. In nucleotides, the CDR3 is TGTGCCAGCAATCCCCAGGGGGCAGGCCAGCCCCAGCATTTT.

The V gene is TRBV9, the J gene TRBJ1-6, with 9 bases identical to TRBD1. The germline CDR1 and CDR2 sequences are SGDLS and YYNGEE. The CDR3 spans 14 residues. The J segment lost 10 bases and the V segment lost 6 bases, leaving 8 bases of the junction unmatched. CDR3 sequence: CASNEGDRASPLHF. In nucleotides, the CDR3 is TGTGCCAGCAACGAGGGGGACAGGGCCTCACCCCTCCACTTT.

The gene calls are TRBV6-5 and TRBJ1-1; 7 bases align to TRBD1. V lost 6 bases, J lost 4 bases, and 5 bases stayed unmatched. This CDR3 comprises 13 residues. The germline V gene encodes CDR1 MNHEY and CDR2 SVGAGI. CDR3 residues: CASRIPGGTEAFF. The CDR3 region has the DNA TGTGCCAGCAGAATTCCAGGGGGCACTGAAGCTTTCTTT.

The genes are TRBV7-8 and TRBJ2-7; weak D call: TRBD1 (5 bases). Per germline, CDR1 SGHVS and CDR2 FQNEAQ. V dropped 5 bases and J dropped 2 bases, with 16 bases sitting between them. The CDR3 is 15 residues long. The CDR3 protein is CASSPAVGVAYEQYF. The CDR3 bases are TGTGCCAGCAGCCCTGCCGTAGGGGTTGCCTACGAGCAGTACTTC.

This clone has a single count. This chain uses TRBV3-1 (or the pseudogene TRBV3-2) with TRBJ1-1, with D tentatively TRBD1 (5 bases). The germline CDR1 and CDR2 sequences are LGHDT and YNNKEL (reference sequence). The CDR3 runs 12 residues. V gave up 1 base and J gave up 12 bases, with 12 bases separating them. The CDR3 here is CASSQGQSETFF. The CDR3 DNA is TGTGCCAGCAGCCAAGGACAGAGTGAGACTTTCTTT.

This chain joins TRBV11-1 and TRBJ2-7; TRBD1 matches 7 bases. This CDR3 has 14 residues. CDR1 is SGHAT, CDR2 FQDESV, per germline (reference sequence). Unmatched junction bases numbered 4, after V lost 5 bases and J lost 0 bases. CDR3 DNA: TGTGCCAGCAGCCTGGACAGGAGCTCCTACGAGCAGTACTTC. It codes for CASSLDRSSYEQYF. Full variable domain (remainder filled in from reference TRBV11-1 and TRBJ2-7): EAEVAQSPRYKITEKSQAVAFWCDPISGHATLYWYRQILGQGPELLVQFQDESVVDDSQLPKDRFSAERLKGVDSTLKIQPAELGDSAMYLCASSLDRSSYEQYFGPGTRLTVT.

The chain combines TRBV7-2 with TRBJ2-7; D is unclear. Looked up from germline, CDR1 is SGHTA and CDR2 is FQGNSA. With 0 bases removed from V and 2 bases from J, the gap between germline ends came to 8 bases. This CDR3 region has 14 residues. In DNA, the CDR3 is TGTGCCAGCAGCTTAGCCCAGTTTCCCTACGAGCAGTACTTC. Its translation: CASSLAQFPYEQYF.

V is TRBV5-1 and J is TRBJ1-2, with TRBD1 as a possible D gene (6 bases). V gave up 3 bases and J gave up 6 bases, with 18 bases separating them. Germline assignment: CDR1 SGHRS and CDR2 YFSETQ. CDR3 length equals 15 residues. CDR3 in amino acids: CASSSLGGGTNGYTF. For the CDR3, the DNA is TGCGCCAGCAGCTCCCTAGGGGGTGGGACTAATGGCTACACCTTC.

The chain links TRBV7-2 to TRBJ2-1; 7 nucleotides align to TRBD1. The CDR3 loop spans 16 amino acids. Germline V gives CDR1 SGHTA, CDR2 FQGNSA. Trimming removed 0 bases from V and 3 bases from J; junction bases left unmatched: 5. CDR3 loop: CASSLARDRDYNEQFF. In nucleotides, the CDR3 is TGTGCCAGCAGCTTAGCGCGTGACAGGGACTACAATGAGCAGTTCTTC.

This clone has a single count. The J gene is TRBJ2-7, the V gene TRBV5-6; D perhaps matches TRBD2 (7 bases). This CDR3 is 15 amino acids long. CDR1 is SGHDT, CDR2 YYEEEE, per germline. V dropped 2 bases and J dropped 5 bases, with 17 bases sitting between them. For the CDR3, the DNA is TGTGCCAGCAGCTTTTTGGGGGGGCCTGGGGACGAGCAGTACTTC. It codes for CASSFLGGPGDEQYF.

The J gene is TRBJ1-6, the V gene TRBV7-9, with D unclear. Trimming took off 5 bases at V and 2 bases at J, with 16 bases between the two ends. The germline V gene has CDR1 SEHNR and CDR2 FQNEAQ (reference sequence). The CDR3 has 17 residues. The CDR3 DNA follows: TGTGCCAGCAGCGAGACCCTCGGGAGCCCCTATAATTCACCCCTCCACTTT. The encoded protein is CASSETLGSPYNSPLHF. The full variable domain, rest sourced from reference TRBV7-9 and TRBJ1-6, is DTGVSQNPRHKITKRGQNVTFRCDPISEHNRLYWYRQTLGQGPEFLTYFQNEAQLEKSRLLSDRFSAERPKGSFSTLEIQRTEQGDSAMYLCASSETLGSPYNSPLHFGNGTRLTVT.